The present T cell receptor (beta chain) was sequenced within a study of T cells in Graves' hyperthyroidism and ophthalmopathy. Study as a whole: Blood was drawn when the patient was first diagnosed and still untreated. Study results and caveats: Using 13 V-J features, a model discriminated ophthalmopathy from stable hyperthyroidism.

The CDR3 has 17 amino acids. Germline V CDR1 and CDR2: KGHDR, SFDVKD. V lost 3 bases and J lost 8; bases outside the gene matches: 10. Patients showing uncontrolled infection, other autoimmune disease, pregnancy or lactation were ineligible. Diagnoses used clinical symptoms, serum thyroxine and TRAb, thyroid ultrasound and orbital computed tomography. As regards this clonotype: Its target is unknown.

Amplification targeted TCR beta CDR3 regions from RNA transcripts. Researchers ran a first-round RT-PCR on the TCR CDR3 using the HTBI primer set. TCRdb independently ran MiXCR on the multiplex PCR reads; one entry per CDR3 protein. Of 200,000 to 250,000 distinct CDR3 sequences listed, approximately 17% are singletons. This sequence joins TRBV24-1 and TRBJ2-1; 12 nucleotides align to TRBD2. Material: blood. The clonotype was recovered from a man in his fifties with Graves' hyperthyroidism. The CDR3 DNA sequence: TGTGCCACCAGTGATCCCTCGACTAGCGGGAGTGTCGATGAGCAGTTCTTC. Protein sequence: CATSDPSTSGSVDEQFF.